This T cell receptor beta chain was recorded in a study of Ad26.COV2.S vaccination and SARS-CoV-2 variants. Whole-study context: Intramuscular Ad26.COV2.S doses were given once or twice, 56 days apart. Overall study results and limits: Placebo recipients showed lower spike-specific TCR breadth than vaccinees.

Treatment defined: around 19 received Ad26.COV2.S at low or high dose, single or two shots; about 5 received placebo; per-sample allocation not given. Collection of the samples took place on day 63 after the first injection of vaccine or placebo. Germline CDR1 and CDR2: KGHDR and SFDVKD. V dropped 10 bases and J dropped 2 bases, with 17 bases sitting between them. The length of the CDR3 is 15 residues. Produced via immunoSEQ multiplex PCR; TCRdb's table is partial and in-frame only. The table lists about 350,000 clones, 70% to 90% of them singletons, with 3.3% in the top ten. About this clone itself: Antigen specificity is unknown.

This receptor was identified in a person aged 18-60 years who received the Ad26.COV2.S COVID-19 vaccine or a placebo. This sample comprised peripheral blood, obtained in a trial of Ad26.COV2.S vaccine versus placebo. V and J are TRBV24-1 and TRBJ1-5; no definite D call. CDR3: CATASGTLGNQPQHF. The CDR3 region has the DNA TGTGCCACAGCCTCCGGCACCCTTGGCAATCAGCCCCAGCATTTT.